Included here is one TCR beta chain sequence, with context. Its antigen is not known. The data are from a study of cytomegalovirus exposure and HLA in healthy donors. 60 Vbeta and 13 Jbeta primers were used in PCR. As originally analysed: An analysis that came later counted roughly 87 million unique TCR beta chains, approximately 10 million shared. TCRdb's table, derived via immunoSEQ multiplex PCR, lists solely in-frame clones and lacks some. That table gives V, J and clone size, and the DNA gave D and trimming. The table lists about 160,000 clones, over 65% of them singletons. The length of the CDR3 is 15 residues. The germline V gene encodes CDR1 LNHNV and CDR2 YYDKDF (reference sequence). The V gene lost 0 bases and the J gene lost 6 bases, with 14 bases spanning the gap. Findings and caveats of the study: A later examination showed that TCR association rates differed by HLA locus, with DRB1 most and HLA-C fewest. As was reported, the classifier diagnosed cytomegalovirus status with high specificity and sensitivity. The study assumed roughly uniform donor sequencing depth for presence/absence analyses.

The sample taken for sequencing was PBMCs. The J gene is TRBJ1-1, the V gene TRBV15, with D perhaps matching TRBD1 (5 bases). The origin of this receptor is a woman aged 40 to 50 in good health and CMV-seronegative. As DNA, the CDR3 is TGTGCCACCAGCAGAGATAGGAGGGGAGGCCCTGAAGCTTTCTTT. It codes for CATSRDRRGGPEAFF.